The following is a T cell receptor beta chain sequence with its context. Its target is not known. The time point: cycle 4 day 1 (C4D1), after more than 5 weeks of nivolumab. There was relapse after autologous stem cell transplantation in every patient, and there was variation in brentuximab vedotin exposure. The source of the sample is a study of PD-1 blockade in classical Hodgkin lymphoma. V shed 1 base and J 5 bases; nucleotides not matched to a gene: 7. The CDR3 runs to 17 residues. The germline V gene has CDR1 SGHRS and CDR2 YFSETQ. Study outcomes and limitations: Baseline diversity in complete responders resembled that of newly diagnosed patients.

Libraries were prepared by immunoSEQ multiplex PCR; TCRdb keeps only in-frame clonotypes and omits some of them. The sample lists about 90,000 clones, about nine tenths occurring once. The chain is built from TRBV5-1 and TRBJ2-1; 12 nucleotides agree with TRBD2. The source of this sequence is a human donor with classical Hodgkin lymphoma. The material sequenced was peripheral blood mononuclear cells (PBMCs), taken before the fourth cycle of nivolumab. In nucleotides, the CDR3 is TGCGCCAGCAGCTTGACTAGCGGGGGGATCCTTCACAATGAGCAGTTCTTC. Translated: CASSLTSGGILHNEQFF.